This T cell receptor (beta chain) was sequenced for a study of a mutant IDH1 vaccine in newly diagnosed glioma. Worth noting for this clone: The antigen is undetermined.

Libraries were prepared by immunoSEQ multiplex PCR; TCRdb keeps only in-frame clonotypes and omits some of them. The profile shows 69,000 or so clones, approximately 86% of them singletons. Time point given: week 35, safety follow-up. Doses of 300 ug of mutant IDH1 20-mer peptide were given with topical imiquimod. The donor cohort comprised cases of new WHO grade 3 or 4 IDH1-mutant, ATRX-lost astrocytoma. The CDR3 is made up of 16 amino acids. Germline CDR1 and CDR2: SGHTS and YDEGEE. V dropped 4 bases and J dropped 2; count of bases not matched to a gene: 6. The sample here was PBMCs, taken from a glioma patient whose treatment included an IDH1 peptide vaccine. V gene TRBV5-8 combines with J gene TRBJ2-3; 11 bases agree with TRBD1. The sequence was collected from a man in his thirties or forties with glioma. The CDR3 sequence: CASSLGQGGTTDTQYF. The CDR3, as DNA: TGTGCCAGCAGCCTGGGACAGGGGGGCACCACAGATACGCAGTATTTT.